The rows below give T cell receptor beta chains drawn from one sample of a study of cytotoxic CD8 clonotypes in ibrutinib-treated CLL. The table came from immunoSEQ multiplex PCR; TCRdb's copy has only in-frame clones and leaves some out. Here the sample spans just over 200,000 clones, approximately 70% being singletons. The sample was PBMCs, taken after 12 months of ibrutinib treatment. The source is a human donor with chronic lymphocytic leukemia. CDR3s include the opening cysteine and the closing phenylalanine or tryptophan.

v_gene	CDR3aa
TRBV6-4	CASSFRGSSTDTQYF
TRBV4-2	CASSQARPLSDTQYF
TRBV18	CASSPGTDNEQFF
TRBV28	CAVLYAGYGVYEQYF
TRBV13	CASSLQDRDFYGYTF
TRBV4-3	CASSPRTVTSSYNEQFF
TRBV9	CASSVAGATNEQFF
TRBV29-1	CSVPGLVADIQYF
TRBV7-2	CASSLFGGSYTF
TRBV5-1	CASSKTSGGAFNEQFF